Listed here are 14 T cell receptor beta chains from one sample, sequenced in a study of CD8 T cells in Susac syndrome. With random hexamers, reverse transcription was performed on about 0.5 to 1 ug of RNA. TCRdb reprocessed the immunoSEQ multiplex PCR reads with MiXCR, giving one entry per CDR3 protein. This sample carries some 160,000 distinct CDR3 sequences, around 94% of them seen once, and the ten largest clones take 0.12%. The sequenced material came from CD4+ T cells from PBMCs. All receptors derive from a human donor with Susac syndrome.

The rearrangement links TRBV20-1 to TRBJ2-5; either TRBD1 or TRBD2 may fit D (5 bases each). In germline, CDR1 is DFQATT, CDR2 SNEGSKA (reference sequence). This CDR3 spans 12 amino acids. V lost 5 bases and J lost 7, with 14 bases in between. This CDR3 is CSAWGTSGTQYF. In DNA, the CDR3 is TGCAGTGCTTGGGGGACCTCTGGGACCCAGTACTTC.

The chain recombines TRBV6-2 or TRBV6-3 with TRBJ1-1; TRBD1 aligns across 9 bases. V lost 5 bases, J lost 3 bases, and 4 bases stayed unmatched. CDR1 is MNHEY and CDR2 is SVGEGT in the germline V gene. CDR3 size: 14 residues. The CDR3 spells CASSTGGVYTEAFF. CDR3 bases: TGTGCCAGCAGTACAGGGGGCGTGTACACTGAAGCTTTCTTT.

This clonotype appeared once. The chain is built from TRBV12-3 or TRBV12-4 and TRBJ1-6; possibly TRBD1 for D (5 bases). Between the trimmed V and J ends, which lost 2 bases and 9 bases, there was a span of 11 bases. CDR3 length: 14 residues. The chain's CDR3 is CASSLMGVASPLHF. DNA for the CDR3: TGTGCCAGCAGTTTAATGGGGGTTGCTTCACCCCTCCACTTT.

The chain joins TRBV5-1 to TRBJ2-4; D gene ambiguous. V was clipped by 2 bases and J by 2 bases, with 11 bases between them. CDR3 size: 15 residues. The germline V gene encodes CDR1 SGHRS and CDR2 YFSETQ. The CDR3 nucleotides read TGCGCCAGCAGCTTCAGTCCGGAGACCAAAAACATTCAGTACTTC. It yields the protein CASSFSPETKNIQYF.

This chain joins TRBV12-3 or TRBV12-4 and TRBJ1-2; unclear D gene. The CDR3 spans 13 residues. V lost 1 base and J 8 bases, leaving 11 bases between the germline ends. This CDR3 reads CASSLGWSRGYTF. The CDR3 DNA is TGTGCCAGCAGTTTAGGGTGGAGTAGAGGCTACACCTTC.

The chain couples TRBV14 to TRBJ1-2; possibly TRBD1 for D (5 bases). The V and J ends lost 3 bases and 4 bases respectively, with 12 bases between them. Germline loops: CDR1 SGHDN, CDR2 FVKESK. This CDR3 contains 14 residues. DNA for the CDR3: TGTGCCAGCAGCCAGCAGACCGGGGGCTATGGCTACACCTTC. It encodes CASSQQTGGYGYTF.

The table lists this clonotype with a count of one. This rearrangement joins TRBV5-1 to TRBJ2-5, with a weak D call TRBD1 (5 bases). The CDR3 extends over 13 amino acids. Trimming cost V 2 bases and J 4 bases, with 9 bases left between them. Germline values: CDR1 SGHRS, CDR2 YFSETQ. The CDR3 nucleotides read TGCGCCAGCAGCTTTGGGGCAGCAGAGACCCAGTACTTC. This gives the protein CASSFGAAETQYF.

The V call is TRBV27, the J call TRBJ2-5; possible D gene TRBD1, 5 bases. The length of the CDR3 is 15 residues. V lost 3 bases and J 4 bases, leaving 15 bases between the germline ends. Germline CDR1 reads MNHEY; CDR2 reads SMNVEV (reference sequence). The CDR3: CASSLGPEKRETQYF. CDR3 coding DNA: TGTGCCAGCAGTTTGGGGCCTGAAAAACGAGAGACCCAGTACTTC.

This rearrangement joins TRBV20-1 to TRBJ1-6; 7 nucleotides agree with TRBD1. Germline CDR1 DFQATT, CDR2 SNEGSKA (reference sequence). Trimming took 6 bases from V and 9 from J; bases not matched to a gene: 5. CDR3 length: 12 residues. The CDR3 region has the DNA TGCAGTGCCCAGGGGGGAGGTTCACCCCTCCACTTT. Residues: CSAQGGGSPLHF.

This chain's CDR3 is CASSGLGQGAYGYTF. In nucleotides, the CDR3 is TGTGCCAGCAGTGGCCTCGGACAGGGAGCCTATGGCTACACCTTC. This chain uses TRBV25-1 with TRBJ1-2; 8 bases match TRBD1. Unmatched junction bases numbered 8, after V lost 4 bases and J lost 4 bases. CDR1 MGHDK and CDR2 SYGVNS come from the germline V gene. CDR3 length: 15 residues.

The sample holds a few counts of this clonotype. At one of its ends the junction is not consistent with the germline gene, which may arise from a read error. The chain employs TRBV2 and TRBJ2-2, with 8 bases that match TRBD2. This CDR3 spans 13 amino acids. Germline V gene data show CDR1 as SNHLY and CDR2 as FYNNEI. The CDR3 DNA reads TGTGCCAGCAGTCAAGCGGGGGCCGGGGAGCTGTTTTTT. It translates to CASSQAGAGELFF.

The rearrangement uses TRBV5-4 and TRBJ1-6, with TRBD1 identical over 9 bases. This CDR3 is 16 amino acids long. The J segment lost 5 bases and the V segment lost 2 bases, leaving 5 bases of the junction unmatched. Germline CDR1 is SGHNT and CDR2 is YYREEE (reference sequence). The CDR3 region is CASSFGQGQDNSPLHF. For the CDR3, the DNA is TGTGCCAGCAGCTTCGGACAGGGGCAGGATAATTCACCCCTCCACTTT.

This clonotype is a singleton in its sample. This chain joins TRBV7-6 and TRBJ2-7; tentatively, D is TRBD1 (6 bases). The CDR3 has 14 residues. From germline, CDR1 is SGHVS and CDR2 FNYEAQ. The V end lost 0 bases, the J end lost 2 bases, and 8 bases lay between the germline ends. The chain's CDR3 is CASSLATGPYEQYF. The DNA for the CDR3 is TGTGCCAGCAGCTTAGCGACAGGTCCCTACGAGCAGTACTTC.

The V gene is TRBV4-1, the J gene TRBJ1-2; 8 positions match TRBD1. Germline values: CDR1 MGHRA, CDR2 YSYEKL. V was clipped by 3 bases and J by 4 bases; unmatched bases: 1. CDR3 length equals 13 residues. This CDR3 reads CASSHGQGYGYTF. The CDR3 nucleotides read TGCGCCAGCAGCCACGGACAGGGCTATGGCTACACCTTC.